A single sample is the source of the 21 T cell receptor beta chains below, sequenced in a study of shared clonotypes between healthy human individuals. Generated by immunoSEQ multiplex PCR, the TCRdb table keeps only in-frame clones and is missing some. The sample includes just over 2,000,000 clones, about 95% of them seen just once. Terminally differentiated effector memory CD45RA+ cells were excluded by CCR7 positive selection of CD45RO-negative cells. Material for sequencing was naive CD8+ T cells sorted from blood. These receptors were taken from a man between 18 and 29 years old in good health.

This sequence joins TRBV19 and TRBJ1-5; no definite D call. Germline V gene lookup returns CDR1 LNHDA and CDR2 SQIVND (reference sequence). The germline V and J ends were trimmed by 5 bases and 9 bases, with 8 bases remaining between them. The CDR3 has 11 residues. This chain's CDR3 is CASSPLRPQHF. The CDR3 nucleotides are TGTGCCAGTAGTCCCCTGAGGCCCCAGCATTTT.

The chain uses TRBV5-6 and TRBJ2-4; 9 bases line up with TRBD1. This CDR3 has 19 amino acids. J gave up 0 bases and V 4 bases, and 14 bases lay outside the gene matches. Germline lookup yields CDR1 SGHDT and CDR2 YYEEEE. The CDR3 region is CASSGGQGRDGIAKNIQYF. CDR3 bases: TGTGCCAGCAGCGGGGGACAGGGAAGGGATGGGATAGCCAAAAACATTCAGTACTTC.

The rearrangement links TRBV9 to TRBJ2-1, with D maybe TRBD1 (6 bases). Germline CDR1 SGDLS, CDR2 YYNGEE. The ends were cut back, 1 base at V and 2 bases at J, with 7 bases in the middle. The CDR3 is 14 residues long. The CDR3 DNA reads TGTGCCAGCAGCGTAACAGGGACCTACAATGAGCAGTTCTTC. Amino acids: CASSVTGTYNEQFF.

V usage is TRBV14 and J usage is TRBJ2-2; 8 bases align to TRBD2. Per germline, CDR1 SGHDN and CDR2 FVKESK. The CDR3 contains 16 residues. V lost 4 bases to trimming and J lost 2 bases; unmatched junction nucleotides: 6. CDR3: CASSRALAGNTGELFF. CDR3 bases: TGTGCCAGCAGCCGCGCCCTAGCGGGTAACACCGGGGAGCTGTTTTTT.

This rearrangement joins TRBV18 to TRBJ2-3; D unclear. CDR3 length: 14 amino acids. Trimming removed 5 bases at V and 0 bases at J, with 9 bases between. Germline CDR1 reads KGHSH; CDR2 reads LQKENI. The CDR3 nucleotides are TGTGCCAGCTCAGATCTAGATAGCACAGATACGCAGTATTTT. The encoded protein is CASSDLDSTDTQYF.

This rearrangement joins TRBV7-9 to TRBJ2-5; the match to TRBD1 covers 9 bases. V lost 2 bases and J lost 1; bases outside the gene matches: 5. Germline V CDR1 and CDR2: SEHNR, FQNEAQ (reference sequence). This CDR3 comprises 16 residues. CDR3 coding DNA: TGTGCCAGCAGCTTACTAACAGGGGGCCCCCAAGAGACCCAGTACTTC. This codes for CASSLLTGGPQETQYF.

This chain connects TRBV6-5 to TRBJ2-7, with a possible D match to TRBD2 (6 bases). V dropped 6 bases and J dropped 3 bases, with 15 bases sitting between them. The CDR3 is 14 residues long. CDR1 and CDR2 (germline): MNHEY, SVGAGI. Written as DNA, the CDR3 is TGTGCCAGCAGCTATACCGGGGGAGACTACGAGCAGTACTTC. Its translation is CASSYTGGDYEQYF.

J is TRBJ2-7 and V is TRBV27; 8 bases are a match to TRBD1. V trimming: 6 bases; J trimming: 3 bases; junction bases outside the gene matches: 7. The CDR3 is 14 residues long. Germline CDR1 and CDR2: MNHEY and SMNVEV (reference sequence). CDR3 loop: CASSHSDRDYEQYF. DNA for the CDR3: TGTGCCAGCAGCCACTCGGACAGGGACTACGAGCAGTACTTC.

The chain has TRBV29-1 and TRBJ2-2; perhaps TRBD1 as D (5 bases). V dropped 4 bases and J dropped 0 bases, with 9 bases sitting between them. This CDR3 comprises 14 residues. The germline gives CDR1 SQVTM, CDR2 ANQGSEA. The CDR3 loop is CSVGGHSNTGELFF. CDR3 DNA: TGCAGCGTTGGTGGACATTCGAACACCGGGGAGCTGTTTTTT.

As regards this clone: In the same sample, other DNA sequences code for this CDR3. The rearrangement links TRBV9 to TRBJ2-1; TRBD2 matches 10 bases. In germline, CDR1 is SGDLS, CDR2 YYNGEE. V gave up 0 bases and J gave up 8 bases; unmatched junction bases: 2. The CDR3 consists of 14 residues. The CDR3 reads CASSVGGLAYEQFF. In DNA form, the CDR3 reads TGTGCCAGCAGCGTAGGGGGACTAGCGTATGAGCAGTTCTTC.

The chain couples TRBV4-1 to TRBJ1-2, with TRBD1 matching over 8 bases. V dropped 4 bases and J dropped 3; count of bases not matched to a gene: 13. This CDR3 is 17 amino acids long. The germline V gene has CDR1 MGHRA and CDR2 YSYEKL. CDR3 sequence (DNA): TGCGCCAGCAGCCTCCTCCCGGGACAGGAATTCGACTATGGCTACACCTTC. The encoded protein is CASSLLPGQEFDYGYTF.

This chain connects TRBV9 to TRBJ1-1, with 12 bases fitting TRBD1. The germline gives CDR1 SGDLS, CDR2 YYNGEE. This CDR3 has 17 residues. The V gene end was trimmed by 2 bases and the J gene end by 5 bases; junction bases not matched to a gene: 10. The CDR3 nucleotides read TGTGCCAGCAGCGTCAACCGGGACAGGGGGCTGAGGACTGAAGCTTTCTTT. Amino acids: CASSVNRDRGLRTEAFF. The full variable domain, rest sourced from reference TRBV9 and TRBJ1-1, is DSGVTQTPKHLITATGQRVTLRCSPRSGDLSVYWYQQSLDQGLQFLIQYYNGEERAKGNILERFSAQQFPDLHSELNLSSLELGDSALYFCASSVNRDRGLRTEAFFGQGTRLTVV.

The chain links TRBV9 to TRBJ1-2; perhaps TRBD1 as D (6 bases). V gave up 5 bases and J gave up 7 bases, with 21 bases separating them. This CDR3 spans 15 amino acids. CDR1 is SGDLS, CDR2 YYNGEE, per germline. CDR3 loop: CASSKADWGLSGYTF. CDR3 bases: TGTGCCAGCAGTAAAGCGGACTGGGGGCTGAGTGGCTACACCTTC.

Remarks on this clone: A read error may account for a junction end that differs from germline. In the same sample, other DNA sequences code for this CDR3. This rearrangement joins TRBV28 to TRBJ2-7; the D is unclear. The V gene's germline CDR1 is MDHEN and CDR2 SYDVKM. The CDR3 totals 11 residues. CDR3 loop: CASSLGPEQYF. CDR3 nucleotides: TGTGCAAGCAGTTTAGGCCCCGAGCAGTACTTC.

This chain links TRBV27 with TRBJ1-5; 8 nucleotides line up with TRBD1. The ends lost 5 bases at V and 4 bases at J; junction bases unmatched: 10. The germline gives CDR1 MNHEY, CDR2 SMNVEV (reference sequence). This CDR3 spans 16 amino acids. CDR3 region: CASSPIDRGRNQPQHF. The DNA of the CDR3 is TGTGCCAGCAGTCCAATAGACAGGGGTAGAAATCAGCCCCAGCATTTT.

The chain links TRBV6-5 to TRBJ2-7; D could derive from TRBD1 or TRBD2 (6 bases each). V lost 10 bases and J lost 3, with 22 bases in between. Germline assignment: CDR1 MNHEY and CDR2 SVGAGI. The CDR3 is 15 residues long. The CDR3 protein is CANDPPVGGSYEQYF. In DNA, the CDR3 is TGTGCCAACGACCCCCCCGTCGGGGGCAGCTACGAGCAGTACTTC.

The sample holds a few counts of this clone. The chain combines TRBV5-6 with TRBJ2-7; tentative D call: TRBD2 (6 bases). The V gene lost 1 base and the J gene lost 2 bases, with 7 bases spanning the gap. The germline V gene has CDR1 SGHDT and CDR2 YYEEEE. The CDR3 is 13 amino acids. The CDR3 reads CASSLWGAYEQYF. In DNA, the CDR3 is TGTGCCAGCAGCTTGTGGGGGGCCTACGAGCAGTACTTC.

The genes are TRBV7-9 and TRBJ1-4; D is ambiguous. CDR3 length: 19 amino acids. V shed 2 bases and J shed 4 bases, with 23 bases lying between them. In germline, CDR1 is SEHNR, CDR2 FQNEAQ (reference sequence). CDR3 bases: TGTGCCAGCAGCTTACGGTCGGGAGATGCAACAGATGGTAATGAAAAACTGTTTTTT. Protein: CASSLRSGDATDGNEKLFF.

V gene TRBV5-4 combines with J gene TRBJ1-1, with D hard to call. The germline gives CDR1 SGHNT, CDR2 YYREEE (reference sequence). Trimming took off 7 bases at V and 5 bases at J, with 12 bases between the two ends. The CDR3 runs to 12 residues. For the CDR3, the DNA is TGTGCCAGCTCCTCCTCGGGGACTGAAGCTTTCTTT. Translating it yields CASSSSGTEAFF.

The chain has TRBV4-3 and TRBJ2-7; TRBD1 or TRBD2 may be the D gene (5 bases each). Germline V lookup: CDR1 LGHNA, CDR2 YSLEER. Deletions cut 0 bases from V and 1 base from J, with 10 bases between. This CDR3 contains 15 residues. CDR3 sequence reads: CASSQDTGTSYEQYF. CDR3 DNA sequence: TGCGCCAGCAGCCAAGATACGGGGACGTCCTACGAGCAGTACTTC.

The sample holds one count of this clone. Other DNA variants within this sample encode the same CDR3. The chain recombines TRBV13 with TRBJ2-7; 7 bases are shared with TRBD2. V shed 3 bases, J shed 4 bases, and the junction held 9 bases outside the gene matches. Per the germline V gene, CDR1 is PRHDT and CDR2 is FYEKMQ (reference sequence). The CDR3 runs 15 residues. CDR3 sequence reads: CASSLSASGNYEQYF. The DNA for the CDR3 is TGTGCCAGCAGCTTGTCGGCTAGCGGAAATTACGAGCAGTACTTC.